The clone carrying this TCR beta chain was seen at least ten times. The data are from a study of identical twins. TCRdb re-analysed the 5' RACE reads in MiXCR, keeping a single row per CDR3 protein. The table shows a few hundred thousand distinct CDR3 sequences, with 20% to 30% occurring only once. These data were likewise used in another study, on T cells expressing NK-cell markers. From that report: Anti-gamma-delta TCR antibody use in several experiments restricted sorting to alpha-beta TCR T cells. Dominant NKG2C+ clonotype frequencies of 1.0-7.0% of CD8+ T cells were measured in several donors. Also leading the CD3+CD56-NKG2C+ fraction in a handful of donors were these clonotypes. It remained uncertain whether the expanded NKG2C+ T cell clones were specific for HCMV antigens.

The specimen sequenced was CD4+ T cells sorted from blood. This receptor was identified in a woman in her late teens or twenties in good health.

The CDR3, as DNA: TGCAGCCTCGGGACTAACACGAATGAGCAGTTCTTC. This gives the protein CSLGTNTNEQFF. The chain joins TRBV29-1 to TRBJ2-1, with 7 bases aligning to TRBD2. This CDR3 has 12 residues. The junction had 8 bases not matched to a gene; V was cut back by 8 bases and J by 7 bases. Germline V gene sequence: CDR1 SQVTM, CDR2 ANQGSEA.